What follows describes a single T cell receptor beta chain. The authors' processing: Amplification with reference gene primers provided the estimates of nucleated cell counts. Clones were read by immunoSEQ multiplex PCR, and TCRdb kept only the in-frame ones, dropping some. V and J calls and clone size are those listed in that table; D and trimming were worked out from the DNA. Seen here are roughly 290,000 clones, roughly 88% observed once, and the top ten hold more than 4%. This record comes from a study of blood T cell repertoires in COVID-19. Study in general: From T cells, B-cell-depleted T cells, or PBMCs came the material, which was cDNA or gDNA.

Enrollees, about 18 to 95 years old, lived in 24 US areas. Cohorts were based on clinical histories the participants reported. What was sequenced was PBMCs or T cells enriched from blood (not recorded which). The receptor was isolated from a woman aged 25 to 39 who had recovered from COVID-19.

The CDR3 bases are TGTGCCAGACTTTTCGGGACAGGCACTCCCCTCTCTGGGGCCAACGTCCTGACTTTC. It translates to CARLFGTGTPLSGANVLTF. The chain uses TRBV2 and TRBJ2-6, with 8 bases fitting TRBD1. CDR1 and CDR2 from the germline V gene are SNHLY and FYNNEI. J gave up 0 bases and V 9 bases, and 16 bases lay outside the gene matches. The CDR3 sequence is 19 residues long.